Following are 4 T cell receptor beta chains from one sample sequenced in a study of cytomegalovirus exposure and HLA in healthy donors (dated by TCRdb to about 2017). The library came from the immunoSEQ multiplex PCR assay. For the multiplex PCR, a mixture combining 60 forward primers for TCR Vbeta segments and 13 reverse primers for TCR Jbeta segments was used. In its TCRdb copy, this immuneACCESS table keeps in-frame sequences only and misses some clones. Where compared with another copy, unresolved V genes explain less than half of these, and the others have no known cause. In this sample the table shows around 170,000 clones, approximately 84% of which occur a single time. The ten largest account for 1.3% to 1.5% of the sample. The sequenced sample consisted of PBMCs. The receptors here all came from a girl aged 5-17 years in good health and CMV-seropositive.

The chain is built from TRBV10-3 and TRBJ2-3; TRBD2 matches 10 bases. Germline loops: CDR1 ENHRY, CDR2 SYGVKD. The CDR3 length is 16 residues. J gave up 2 bases and V 6 bases, and 8 bases lay outside the gene matches. This chain's CDR3 is CAIRSLAGDNTDTQYF. DNA for the CDR3: TGTGCCATCAGGAGCCTAGCGGGAGACAACACAGATACGCAGTATTTT.

V usage is TRBV5-3 and J usage is TRBJ2-7; 9 nucleotides agree with TRBD2. TRBV5-3 qualifies as an ORF whose function is uncertain. This CDR3 has 14 amino acids. V was clipped by 10 bases and J by 2 bases; unmatched bases: 10. CDR3 sequence reads: CAETTSGPTYEQYF. For the CDR3, the DNA is TGTGCCGAAACGACTAGCGGTCCTACCTACGAGCAGTACTTC.

This chain uses TRBV4-3 with TRBJ2-3; D perhaps matches TRBD1 (5 bases). The germline V gene encodes CDR1 LGHNA and CDR2 YSLEER. V dropped 0 bases and J dropped 3 bases, with 10 bases sitting between them. The CDR3 has 15 amino acids. CDR3 sequence reads: CASSQEQGRTDTQYF. CDR3 coding DNA: TGCGCCAGCAGCCAAGAGCAGGGTCGGACAGATACGCAGTATTTT.

This clone appeared once. The gene calls are TRBV5-1 and TRBJ2-7; 9 bases line up with TRBD1. With 0 bases clipped from V and 7 bases from J, the junction kept 5 bases outside the gene matches. Germline assignment: CDR1 SGHRS and CDR2 YFSETQ. The CDR3 contains 14 residues. Here the CDR3 DNA reads TGCGCCAGCAGCTTGGTGGGACAGGGAGTAGAGCAGTACTTC. Translated: CASSLVGQGVEQYF.